This TCR beta chain was retrieved from a study of naive and memory T cell subsets. Trimming shortened V by 3 bases and J by 0 bases, and 9 bases separated the two germline ends. The CDR3 runs 15 residues. The germline V gene encodes CDR1 MDHEN and CDR2 SYDVKM. This clonotype appeared many times. Its antigen is currently unknown. Four PCR rounds used nested alpha and beta constant region primers plus the SP2 primer. For blood and skin samples, reverse transcription used TCR alpha and beta constant primers. TCRdb itself ran the 5' RACE reads through MiXCR, one entry per CDR3 protein. The sample shows about 48,000 distinct CDR3 sequences, 4.7% of them seen only once. An oligonucleotide containing a UMI was ligated to the 3' end of TCR cDNA. Whole blood, 2.5 ml, came from adult healthy volunteers. Unsorted total RNA, roughly 1 to 1,100 ng, was DNase treated before reverse transcription. Study-level results: TCR transcript changes with activation or differentiation may affect this RNA method.

This receptor was identified in a female donor in good health. The rearrangement links TRBV28 to TRBJ2-1; the D is unclear. CDR3 residues: CASSLTPSSYNEQFF. The DNA of the CDR3 is TGTGCCAGCAGTTTGACCCCGAGCTCCTACAATGAGCAGTTCTTC. The whole variable domain, filled in from reference TRBV28 and TRBJ2-1, reads DVKVTQSSRYLVKRTGEKVFLECVQDMDHENMFWYRQDPGLGLRLIYFSYDVKMKEKGDIPEGYSVSREKKERFSLILESASTNQTSMYLCASSLTPSSYNEQFFGPGTRLTVL.